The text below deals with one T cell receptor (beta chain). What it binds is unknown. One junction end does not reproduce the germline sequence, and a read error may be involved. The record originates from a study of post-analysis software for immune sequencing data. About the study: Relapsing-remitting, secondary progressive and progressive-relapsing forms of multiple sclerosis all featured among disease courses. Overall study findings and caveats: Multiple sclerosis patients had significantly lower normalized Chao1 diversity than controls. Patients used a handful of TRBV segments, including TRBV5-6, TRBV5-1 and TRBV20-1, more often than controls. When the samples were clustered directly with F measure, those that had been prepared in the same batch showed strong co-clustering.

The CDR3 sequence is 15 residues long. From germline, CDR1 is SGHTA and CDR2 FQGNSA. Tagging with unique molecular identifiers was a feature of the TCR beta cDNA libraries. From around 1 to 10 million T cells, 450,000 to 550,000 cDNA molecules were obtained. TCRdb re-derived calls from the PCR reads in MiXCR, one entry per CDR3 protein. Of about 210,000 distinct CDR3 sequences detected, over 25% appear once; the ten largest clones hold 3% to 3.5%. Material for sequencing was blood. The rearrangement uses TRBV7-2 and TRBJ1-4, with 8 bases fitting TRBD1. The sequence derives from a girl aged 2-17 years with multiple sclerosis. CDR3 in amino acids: CASSSGGSLGEKRFF. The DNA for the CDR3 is TGTGCCAGCAGCTCAGGGGGCTCTCTAGGTGAAAAACGGTTTTTT.